The 32 T cell receptor beta chains below all came from one sample that was sequenced in a study of CD8 T cells in Susac syndrome. Reverse transcription of about 0.45 to 1 ug RNA was carried out with random hexamers. TCRdb recomputed calls from the immunoSEQ multiplex PCR reads with MiXCR, one row per CDR3 protein. Among 65,000 to 95,000 distinct CDR3 sequences listed, around 94% were seen once. Sequencing was carried out using CD8+ T cells from PBMCs. The receptors come from a human donor with Susac syndrome.

This clonotype appeared a few times. This chain connects TRBV7-2 to TRBJ2-1; possible D gene TRBD2, 5 bases. The CDR3 runs to 16 residues. CDR1 and CDR2 (germline): SGHTA, FQGNSA. V lost 2 bases and J lost 0, with 11 bases in between. The CDR3 sequence is CASSLRTYSSYNEQFF. CDR3 coding DNA: TGTGCCAGCAGCTTACGGACTTACAGCTCCTACAATGAGCAGTTCTTC.

CDR3 coding DNA: TGTGCCAGCATACAGGACAGGGCCTACAATGAGCAGTTCTTC. Translating it yields CASIQDRAYNEQFF. The chain is built from TRBV2 and TRBJ2-1; 8 bases are a match to TRBD1. The ends lost 7 bases at V and 2 bases at J; junction bases unmatched: 4. Germline assignment: CDR1 SNHLY and CDR2 FYNNEI. This CDR3 spans 14 amino acids.

The chain is built from TRBV7-9 and TRBJ2-1; D gene uncertain. The V end was cut by 0 bases, the J end by 7 bases, with 7 bases between. This CDR3 spans 13 amino acids. Germline V gives CDR1 SEHNR, CDR2 FQNEAQ (reference sequence). CDR3 amino acids: CASSLAVKNEQFF. The CDR3 coding sequence is TGTGCCAGCAGCTTAGCGGTTAAGAATGAGCAGTTCTTC.

The V gene is TRBV12-3 or TRBV12-4, the J gene TRBJ1-1; 9 bases are a match to TRBD1. The V and J ends lost 6 bases and 2 bases, in that order; junction bases with no gene match: 4. The length of the CDR3 is 14 residues. The chain's CDR3 is CASSTGGVNTEAFF. CDR3 coding DNA: TGTGCCAGCAGCACAGGGGGCGTCAACACTGAAGCTTTCTTT.

The chain uses TRBV4-1 and TRBJ2-1; the D is unclear. The CDR3 contains 16 residues. Trimming left V 4 bases short and J 0 bases short, with 13 bases between. CDR1 and CDR2 (germline): MGHRA, YSYEKL. This CDR3 reads CASSPKAVSSYNEQFF. The CDR3 DNA follows: TGCGCCAGCAGCCCCAAGGCCGTTAGCTCCTACAATGAGCAGTTCTTC.

This clonotype was recorded only once. The DNA for the CDR3 is TGCAGCGCCCTTATAGGGTCGAGGACTAGCGGCTTAACCTCCTACGAGCAGTACTTC. Its translation: CSALIGSRTSGLTSYEQYF. J is TRBJ2-7 and V is TRBV29-1, with 10 bases fitting TRBD2. CDR1 and CDR2 from the germline V gene are SQVTM and ANQGSEA. The CDR3 has 19 residues. With 7 bases clipped from V and 0 bases from J, the junction kept 21 bases outside the gene matches.

In its sample, this clonotype was seen once. The rearrangement links TRBV10-2 to TRBJ2-6; D remains unclear. Trimming took 0 bases from V and 0 from J, leaving 6 bases between them. Germline V gene data show CDR1 as WSHSY and CDR2 as SAAADI. This CDR3 region has 16 residues. CDR3 coding DNA: TGCGCCAGCAGTGAGTCTGAGTTCTCTGGGGCCAACGTCCTGACTTTC. It translates to CASSESEFSGANVLTF.

CDR3 nucleotides: TGTGCCAGCAGCTCCTCTCGGGGGACAGTCTCCTACGAGCAGTACTTC. Translating gives CASSSSRGTVSYEQYF. The chain couples TRBV27 to TRBJ2-7; D is perhaps TRBD1 (7 bases). This CDR3 comprises 16 residues. V was clipped by 6 bases and J by 0 bases, with 18 bases between them. In germline, CDR1 is MNHEY, CDR2 SMNVEV (reference sequence).

V is TRBV11-2 and J is TRBJ2-1; D is tentatively TRBD1 or TRBD2 (5 bases each). Germline CDR1 and CDR2: SGHAT and FQNNGV. V lost 5 bases to trimming and J lost 0 bases, with 17 bases between them. This CDR3 is built from 17 residues. In DNA form, the CDR3 reads TGTGCCAGCAGCCTATTGGGGGAGAAGAGCTCCTACAATGAGCAGTTCTTC. Translated, it gives CASSLLGEKSSYNEQFF.

The V call is TRBV30, the J call TRBJ2-7; D call uncertain. This CDR3 has 13 residues. The germline CDR1 and CDR2 sequences are GTSNPN and SVGIG (reference sequence). V dropped 1 base and J dropped 3 bases, with 10 bases sitting between them. The CDR3 DNA follows: TGTGCCTGGAGTGACTCCATTCTCTACGAGCAGTACTTC. Amino acid sequence: CAWSDSILYEQYF.

This clonotype was counted a single time. The gene calls are TRBV7-8 and TRBJ2-7; D call uncertain. Germline V lookup: CDR1 SGHVS, CDR2 FQNEAQ. The CDR3 consists of 16 residues. V was shortened by 5 bases and J by 0 bases, with 17 bases between the two germline ends. Here the CDR3 DNA reads TGTGCCAGCAGCCCCTCGGCGGCCCGACCCTCCTACGAGCAGTACTTC. The encoded protein is CASSPSAARPSYEQYF.

This chain connects TRBV12-3 or TRBV12-4 to TRBJ2-5; possible D gene TRBD2, 6 bases. V lost 8 bases, J lost 2 bases, and 12 bases lay in between. The CDR3 extends over 13 amino acids. The CDR3 spells CASRLGGQETQYF. CDR3 nucleotide sequence: TGTGCCAGCCGGTTGGGAGGACAAGAGACCCAGTACTTC.

This chain uses TRBV29-1 with TRBJ2-2, with TRBD1 identical over 7 bases. The germline CDR1 and CDR2 sequences are SQVTM and ANQGSEA. The CDR3 runs 14 residues. The V gene end was trimmed by 0 bases and the J gene end by 5 bases; junction bases not matched to a gene: 3. The CDR3 region is CSVEDPGGTGELFF. CDR3 coding DNA: TGCAGCGTTGAAGATCCAGGGGGTACCGGGGAGCTGTTTTTT.

The rearrangement links TRBV15 to TRBJ2-4; D unresolved. Trimming took 0 bases from V and 8 from J, leaving 11 bases between them. Germline V gene data show CDR1 as LNHNV and CDR2 as YYDKDF (reference sequence). This CDR3 contains 14 residues. In DNA form, the CDR3 reads TGTGCCACCAGCAGAGATCGGTTTCGGGACATTCAGTACTTC. Protein: CATSRDRFRDIQYF.

The chain uses TRBV19 and TRBJ2-7; D gene uncertain. The CDR3 contains 16 residues. Germline V gene lookup returns CDR1 LNHDA and CDR2 SQIVND (reference sequence). Between the trimmed V and J ends, which lost 1 base and 3 bases, there was a span of 16 bases. The CDR3 coding sequence is TGTGCCAGTAGTATAGGTGGCGGACCGAGTATCTACGAGCAGTACTTC. Translating gives CASSIGGGPSIYEQYF.

This clonotype was detected only once. The chain employs TRBV18 and TRBJ1-3, with no clear D. The V gene lost 3 bases and the J gene lost 1 base, with 7 bases spanning the gap. The CDR3 consists of 14 residues. Germline-derived CDR1 and CDR2 are KGHSH and LQKENI. CDR3 coding DNA: TGTGCCAGCTCACCGCCCCAGTCTGGAAACACCATATATTTT. Translating it yields CASSPPQSGNTIYF. The entire variable domain, with the rest obtained from reference TRBV18 and TRBJ1-3, is as follows: NAGVMQNPRHLVRRRGQEARLRCSPMKGHSHVYWYRQLPEEGLKFMVYLQKENIIDESGMPKERFSAEFPKEGPSILRIQQVVRGDSAAYFCASSPPQSGNTIYFGEGSWLTVV.

This sequence joins TRBV7-3 and TRBJ2-2, with D tentatively TRBD1 (6 bases). The germline gives CDR1 SGHTA, CDR2 FQGTGA. The CDR3 loop spans 16 amino acids. Trimming took off 6 bases at V and 3 bases at J, with 17 bases between the two ends. CDR3 nucleotide sequence: TGTGCCAGCAGTCTAATGGGAGACAGGCACACCGGGGAGCTGTTTTTT. Protein: CASSLMGDRHTGELFF.

The V gene is TRBV3-1, the J gene TRBJ2-7; 8 positions agree with TRBD2. The CDR3 has 15 residues. Trimming removed 1 base from V and 6 bases from J; junction bases left unmatched: 8. Germline-derived CDR1 and CDR2 are LGHDT and YNNKEL (reference sequence). The CDR3 DNA sequence: TGTGCCAGCAGCCAAGGGAAGCGGGAGCCCGGCGAGCAGTACTTC. It encodes CASSQGKREPGEQYF.

The chain recombines TRBV11-3 with TRBJ2-2; 10 bases agree with TRBD2. The ends lost 4 bases at V and 6 bases at J; junction bases unmatched: 5. CDR3 length: 15 residues. From germline, CDR1 is SGHNT and CDR2 YENEEA. The CDR3 sequence: CASSSSGSWAGELFF. DNA of the CDR3: TGTGCCAGCAGCTCTAGCGGGAGTTGGGCCGGGGAGCTGTTTTTT. The whole variable domain, remainder taken from reference TRBV11-3 and TRBJ2-2, is EAGVVQSPRYKIIEKKQPVAFWCNPISGHNTLYWYLQNLGQGPELLIRYENEEAVDDSQLPKDRFSAERLKGVDSTLKIQPAELGDSAVYLCASSSSGSWAGELFFGEGSRLTVL.

The chain uses TRBV4-3 and TRBJ1-3, with D perhaps matching TRBD1 (5 bases). Trimming removed 0 bases at V and 0 bases at J, with 9 bases between. CDR1 is LGHNA, CDR2 YSLEER, per germline. CDR3 length equals 16 residues. The CDR3 nucleotides are TGCGCCAGCAGCCAAGATTGGGGCAGCTCTGGAAACACCATATATTTT. Residues: CASSQDWGSSGNTIYF.

The V and J genes are TRBV13 and TRBJ2-1, with 10 bases fitting TRBD2. Germline V gives CDR1 PRHDT, CDR2 FYEKMQ (reference sequence). Trimming cost V 5 bases and J 5 bases; bases outside gene matches: 15. The CDR3 loop spans 18 amino acids. The CDR3 bases are TGTGCCAGCAGCCTGCACCAACCCACTAGCGGGGAAGACAATGAGCAGTTCTTC. It encodes CASSLHQPTSGEDNEQFF.

This chain connects TRBV6-5 to TRBJ1-1; D gene ambiguous. CDR3 length equals 15 residues. Germline V gives CDR1 MNHEY, CDR2 SVGAGI. Trimming stripped 5 bases from V and 1 base from J, with 14 bases between. CDR3 sequence reads: CASSAYTDQNTEAFF. CDR3 coding DNA: TGTGCCAGCAGTGCATACACGGACCAGAACACTGAAGCTTTCTTT.

The gene calls are TRBV15 and TRBJ2-5; the match to TRBD2 covers 9 bases. The V and J ends lost 0 bases and 2 bases, in that order; junction bases with no gene match: 7. From germline, CDR1 is LNHNV and CDR2 YYDKDF (reference sequence). This CDR3 spans 17 amino acids. The CDR3 reads CATSRDGLAGLQETQYF. Written as DNA, the CDR3 is TGTGCCACCAGCAGAGACGGCCTAGCGGGACTACAAGAGACCCAGTACTTC.

The genes are TRBV4-3 and TRBJ2-6; D is perhaps TRBD1 or TRBD2 (5 bases each). V lost 0 bases and J lost 4, with 10 bases in between. This CDR3 is 16 amino acids long. Germline V CDR1 and CDR2: LGHNA, YSLEER. The CDR3 sequence is CASSQDEGTGANVLTF. CDR3 bases: TGCGCCAGCAGCCAAGATGAGGGGACCGGGGCCAACGTCCTGACTTTC.

The CDR3 region has the DNA TGTGCCAGCAGACTGGGCGGCTACAATGAGCAGTTCTTC. Its translation is CASRLGGYNEQFF. The rearrangement uses TRBV27 and TRBJ2-1; no clear D. The CDR3 consists of 13 residues. In germline, CDR1 is MNHEY, CDR2 SMNVEV (reference sequence). V lost 6 bases and J lost 3, with 9 bases in between.

CDR3 residues: CSARDPRSGENYEQYF. In DNA form, the CDR3 reads TGCAGTGCTAGAGACCCCCGTAGCGGGGAAAACTACGAGCAGTACTTC. V gene TRBV20-1 combines with J gene TRBJ2-7; 8 bases are a match to TRBD2. This CDR3 contains 16 residues. V lost 0 bases to trimming and J lost 3 bases; unmatched junction nucleotides: 10. Germline V gene data show CDR1 as DFQATT and CDR2 as SNEGSKA (reference sequence).

The V call is TRBV6-2 or TRBV6-3, the J call TRBJ1-5; no reliable D call. The germline V and J ends were trimmed by 8 bases and 7 bases, with 12 bases remaining between them. Germline loops: CDR1 MNHEY, CDR2 SVGEGT. The CDR3 loop spans 12 amino acids. CDR3 sequence: CASEGVGQPQHF. CDR3 in DNA: TGTGCCAGCGAAGGCGTTGGGCAGCCCCAGCATTTT.

J is TRBJ2-1 and V is TRBV29-1; 9 bases map to TRBD1. The germline gives CDR1 SQVTM, CDR2 ANQGSEA. The CDR3 extends over 14 amino acids. V trimming: 0 bases; J trimming: 9 bases; junction bases outside the gene matches: 6. The CDR3 is CSVEEGTGWIEQFF. The CDR3 nucleotides are TGCAGCGTTGAAGAGGGGACAGGGTGGATTGAGCAGTTCTTC.

The chain links TRBV7-9 to TRBJ2-6, with D perhaps matching TRBD1 or TRBD2 (6 bases each). Germline assignment: CDR1 SEHNR and CDR2 FQNEAQ (reference sequence). The CDR3 has 15 residues. Trimming cost V 5 bases and J 6 bases, with 14 bases left between them. The CDR3 loop reads CASSTTGAPANVLTF. CDR3 in DNA: TGTGCCAGCAGCACCACGGGGGCCCCGGCCAACGTCCTGACTTTC.

J is TRBJ2-7 and V is TRBV19; D gene ambiguous. V was shortened by 0 bases and J by 2 bases, with 8 bases between the two germline ends. This CDR3 has 14 amino acids. CDR1 and CDR2 from the germline V gene are LNHDA and SQIVND (reference sequence). Written as DNA, the CDR3 is TGTGCCAGTAGTATAGATCCAGAGGCCTACGAGCAGTACTTC. Translating it yields CASSIDPEAYEQYF.

V and J are TRBV19 and TRBJ2-5, with D perhaps TRBD1 or TRBD2 (5 bases each). CDR1 and CDR2 (germline): LNHDA, SQIVND (reference sequence). The V end was cut by 7 bases, the J end by 4 bases, with 19 bases between. This CDR3 contains 15 residues. CDR3 nucleotides: TGTGCCAGTACCGGGACGTGGGGAGCAGCAGAGACCCAGTACTTC. It translates to CASTGTWGAAETQYF.

The V call is TRBV9, the J call TRBJ2-7; no definite D call. V lost 0 bases to trimming and J lost 7 bases, with 14 bases between them. CDR3 length equals 14 residues. Germline V lookup: CDR1 SGDLS, CDR2 YYNGEE. The DNA of the CDR3 is TGTGCCAGCAGCGTAGGGTTCGCAGCCGAAGAGCAGTACTTC. Protein product: CASSVGFAAEEQYF.